These 21 T cell receptor beta chains originate from one sample sequenced in a study of chemoradiotherapy in HPV16-positive cancers. Here immunoSEQ multiplex PCR was the method, and the copy in TCRdb shows in-frame clones only, minus some. Here the sample spans tens of thousands of clones, over 65% being singletons. Source: blood, taken from a patient who underwent chemoradiotherapy. These receptor sequences come from a human donor with HPV-associated anogenital cancer.

The V and J genes are TRBV6-1 and TRBJ1-1; TRBD1 is a possible D gene (6 bases). The CDR3 is 12 residues long. Germline CDR1 MNHNS, CDR2 SASEGT. V shed 7 bases and J shed 1 base, with 7 bases lying between them. The CDR3 region is CASKQGNTEAFF. CDR3 nucleotides: TGTGCCAGCAAACAGGGGAACACTGAAGCTTTCTTT.

This clone came up a few times. The V gene is TRBV6-1, the J gene TRBJ1-3; D uncertain. V was clipped by 6 bases and J by 11 bases, with 20 bases between them. The CDR3 spans 14 residues. The V gene's germline CDR1 is MNHNS and CDR2 SASEGT. The CDR3 sequence is CASRDLLPPHAIYF. The CDR3 bases are TGTGCCAGCAGGGACCTTTTGCCCCCACATGCCATATATTTT.

The chain joins TRBV6-5 to TRBJ1-6, with D hard to call. Between the trimmed V and J ends, which lost 4 bases and 2 bases, there was a span of 6 bases. The CDR3 covers 14 residues. Germline CDR1 MNHEY, CDR2 SVGAGI. The chain's CDR3 is CASSSATYNSPLHF. In DNA, the CDR3 is TGTGCCAGCAGTTCGGCCACCTATAATTCACCCCTCCACTTT.

For this clone: The same CDR3 can be traced to other DNA sequences in this sample. This chain joins TRBV18 and TRBJ2-7, with D perhaps matching TRBD1 (6 bases). Trimming left V 3 bases short and J 1 base short, with 10 bases between. In germline, CDR1 is KGHSH, CDR2 LQKENI. The CDR3 extends over 14 amino acids. CDR3 bases: TGTGCCAGCTCACCGGACAGAAGTTCCTACGAGCAGTACTTC. Translation: CASSPDRSSYEQYF.

The chain is built from TRBV7-2 and TRBJ2-2; D call uncertain. Trimming stripped 0 bases from V and 8 bases from J, with 10 bases between. This CDR3 contains 14 residues. Germline V gene lookup returns CDR1 SGHTA and CDR2 FQGNSA. The CDR3 DNA reads TGTGCCAGCAGCTTAGCGGAAGGGCGTGGGGAGCTGTTTTTT. Translating gives CASSLAEGRGELFF.

V usage is TRBV11-2 and J usage is TRBJ2-7; 8 nucleotides align to TRBD2. The CDR3 runs to 16 residues. CDR1 and CDR2 from the germline V gene are SGHAT and FQNNGV. V lost 0 bases, J lost 3 bases, and 7 bases stayed unmatched. The CDR3 region has the DNA TGTGCCAGCAGCTTAGATTGGTCGCGGGGGGTCTACGAGCAGTACTTC. As protein: CASSLDWSRGVYEQYF.

This clone occurred once. The CDR3 loop reads CASMPGGSYNSPLHF. DNA for the CDR3: TGTGCCAGCATGCCGGGGGGCTCCTATAATTCACCCCTCCACTTT. This chain connects TRBV27 to TRBJ1-6; TRBD1 is a possible D gene (5 bases). Germline CDR1 is MNHEY and CDR2 is SMNVEV (reference sequence). The V gene lost 7 bases and the J gene lost 0 bases, with 10 bases spanning the gap. The CDR3 is 15 residues long.

This chain links TRBV6-1 with TRBJ2-3; no firm D call. Germline CDR1 reads MNHNS; CDR2 reads SASEGT. CDR3 length: 12 residues. Trimming took off 7 bases at V and 0 bases at J, with 5 bases between the two ends. CDR3 in DNA: TGTGCCAGCACTGGGAGCACAGATACGCAGTATTTT. As protein: CASTGSTDTQYF.

The J gene is TRBJ1-4, the V gene TRBV2, with D possibly TRBD1 on 5 matching bases. Germline V gene sequence: CDR1 SNHLY, CDR2 FYNNEI. This CDR3 is 16 amino acids long. Trimming left V 3 bases short and J 1 base short, with 12 bases between. Here the CDR3 DNA reads TGTGCCAGCAGTGATCCGGGGGATGGAACTAATGAAAAACTGTTTTTT. Protein: CASSDPGDGTNEKLFF.

The chain links TRBV13 to TRBJ1-1, with D hard to call. Deletions cut 0 bases from V and 7 bases from J, with 12 bases between. Germline CDR1 reads PRHDT; CDR2 reads FYEKMQ (reference sequence). This CDR3 spans 14 amino acids. CDR3 sequence reads: CASSLGEQVGEAFF. The CDR3, as DNA: TGTGCCAGCAGCTTAGGGGAGCAGGTCGGTGAAGCTTTCTTT.

The chain recombines TRBV4-1 with TRBJ1-1; D is uncertain. The CDR3 runs 15 residues. Between the trimmed V and J ends, which lost 0 bases and 0 bases, there was a span of 8 bases. The germline V gene has CDR1 MGHRA and CDR2 YSYEKL. This CDR3 is CASSQDRTLNTEAFF. CDR3 sequence (DNA): TGCGCCAGCAGCCAAGACAGGACTCTGAACACTGAAGCTTTCTTT.

The genes are TRBV18 and TRBJ1-1, with 9 bases matching TRBD1. The V gene's germline CDR1 is KGHSH and CDR2 LQKENI. V was pared by 5 bases and J by 5 bases, with 9 bases of the junction left unmatched. The CDR3 is 15 residues long. CDR3 sequence (DNA): TGTGCCAGCTCATTCACAGGGGGCGCAAAAACTGAAGCTTTCTTT. It is translated as CASSFTGGAKTEAFF. The complete variable domain, with remaining parts taken from reference TRBV18 and TRBJ1-1, reads NAGVMQNPRHLVRRRGQEARLRCSPMKGHSHVYWYRQLPEEGLKFMVYLQKENIIDESGMPKERFSAEFPKEGPSILRIQQVVRGDSAAYFCASSFTGGAKTEAFFGQGTRLTVV.

The chain links TRBV19 to TRBJ1-1; 10 bases match TRBD1. Germline loops: CDR1 LNHDA, CDR2 SQIVND (reference sequence). CDR3 size: 18 residues. Germline trimming cut 5 bases from V and 2 bases from J; bases unmatched to any gene: 14. The CDR3 here is CASSFVTGTGAPNTEAFF. CDR3 DNA sequence: TGTGCCAGTAGTTTTGTAACCGGGACAGGGGCTCCCAACACTGAAGCTTTCTTT.

The CDR3 region is CASSETGQRSEAFF. In DNA, the CDR3 is TGTGCCAGCAGTGAAACGGGCCAAAGGTCTGAAGCTTTCTTT. This rearrangement joins TRBV6-1 to TRBJ1-1; D unresolved. Germline lookup yields CDR1 MNHNS and CDR2 SASEGT. The germline V and J ends were trimmed by 2 bases and 6 bases, with 13 bases remaining between them. The CDR3 runs to 14 residues.

This chain connects TRBV28 to TRBJ1-1; no clear D gene. Germline CDR1 reads MDHEN; CDR2 reads SYDVKM. The CDR3 contains 12 residues. V shed 3 bases and J shed 5 bases, with 7 bases lying between them. CDR3 sequence (DNA): TGTGCCAGCAGTTTGCGGGTAACTGAAGCTTTCTTT. Translation: CASSLRVTEAFF.

The V and J genes are TRBV5-8 and TRBJ1-5; a weak D match, TRBD1 (5 bases). Germline V lookup: CDR1 SGHTS, CDR2 YDEGEE. The V end was cut by 4 bases, the J end by 5 bases, with 19 bases between. This CDR3 has 16 residues. The CDR3 loop reads CASSQEGRQGDQPQHF. CDR3 nucleotides: TGTGCCAGCAGCCAAGAGGGGCGCCAAGGGGATCAGCCCCAGCATTTT.

The V call is TRBV4-1, the J call TRBJ1-2; TRBD1 agrees at 11 bases. CDR1 MGHRA and CDR2 YSYEKL come from the germline V gene. The CDR3 totals 15 residues. V dropped 4 bases and J dropped 7; count of bases not matched to a gene: 8. The CDR3 nucleotides are TGCGCCAGCAGCCCACCACGGACAGGGGGCGTTGGCTACACCTTC. It is translated as CASSPPRTGGVGYTF.

CDR3 protein: CASRGRTVYEQYF. CDR3 bases: TGTGCCAGTAGAGGACGGACTGTCTACGAGCAGTACTTC. V gene TRBV19 combines with J gene TRBJ2-7; D might be TRBD2 (5 bases). Per germline, CDR1 LNHDA and CDR2 SQIVND (reference sequence). Trimming removed 6 bases from V and 3 bases from J, with 12 bases in between. This CDR3 spans 13 amino acids.

This clone was observed a single time. The V and J genes are TRBV6-5 and TRBJ2-7; 10 bases fit TRBD2. Trimming removed 6 bases from V and 4 bases from J; junction bases left unmatched: 6. Germline CDR1 reads MNHEY; CDR2 reads SVGAGI. The CDR3 is 14 residues long. CDR3 coding DNA: TGTGCCAGCAGATCTAGCGGGGGTCGGTACGAGCAGTACTTC. Its protein is CASRSSGGRYEQYF.

This clone has a handful of counts. The chain recombines TRBV30 with TRBJ2-7; 7 bases match TRBD1. CDR1 is GTSNPN, CDR2 SVGIG, per germline (reference sequence). With 0 bases clipped from V and 0 bases from J, the junction kept 11 bases outside the gene matches. The CDR3 loop spans 17 amino acids. The CDR3 here is CAWSVRGWGQSSYEQYF. In nucleotides, the CDR3 is TGTGCCTGGAGTGTAAGGGGGTGGGGACAGAGCTCCTACGAGCAGTACTTC. Looking up the rest from reference TRBV30 and TRBJ2-7 gives the full variable domain: SQTIHQWPATLVQPVGSPLSLECTVEGTSNPNLYWYRQAAGRGLQLLFYSVGIGQISSEVPQNLSASRPQDRQFILSSKKLLLSDSGFYLCAWSVRGWGQSSYEQYFGPGTRLTVT.

The chain recombines TRBV27 with TRBJ1-4, with D perhaps TRBD1 (5 bases). The CDR3 extends over 21 amino acids. CDR1 is MNHEY, CDR2 SMNVEV, per germline (reference sequence). Trimming took off 3 bases at V and 0 bases at J, with 26 bases between the two ends. The CDR3 DNA is TGTGCCAGCAGTTTTTATAGTAGTTGGGACGGAGTAGCTGCAACTAATGAAAAACTGTTTTTT. Protein product: CASSFYSSWDGVAATNEKLFF.